This T cell receptor (beta chain) came from a study of spatial heterogeneity in lung cancer. Study details: Available follow-up PBMC samples were sequenced, at a median of approximately two years post-resection.

Trimming stripped 2 bases from V and 5 bases from J, with 19 bases between. CDR1 is SEHNR, CDR2 FQNEAQ, per germline (reference sequence). The CDR3 covers 16 residues. There are many counts of this clonotype. Its target is unknown. General study results and limits: Ubiquitous expanded tumor TCRs showed up in blood more at resection than follow-up.

Unique molecular identifiers, one per molecule, were present on every TCR cDNA molecule. TCRdb redid the calling of the 5' RACE reads with MiXCR, one entry per CDR3 protein. The sample carries about 52,000 distinct CDR3 sequences, less than 9.5% recorded once. Indicated time point: blood at routine non-recurrence follow-up after resection. Whole RNA was taken from tumor, nontumor lung or frozen PBMC; it was then sequenced unsorted. The sequence was obtained from a female donor with early-stage non-small cell lung cancer. The gene calls are TRBV7-9 and TRBJ2-7; weak D call: TRBD1 (5 bases). This sample comprised PBMCs, obtained at follow-up. DNA for the CDR3: TGTGCCAGCAGCTTACGGCAGGGTATTTTTCGTGACGAGCAGTACTTC. Its protein product is CASSLRQGIFRDEQYF.